The 32 T cell receptor beta chains in this list originate from one sample, sequenced in a study of T cells after yellow fever vaccination. TCRdb re-analysed the 5' RACE reads in MiXCR, keeping a single row per CDR3 protein. The sample holds about 340,000 distinct CDR3 sequences; 8% to 10% are singletons and the top ten take 15% to 20%. The specimen comprised PBMCs, sampled on the day of the first yellow fever vaccination. These receptors were taken from a man between 18 and 35 years old who received the YFV17D yellow fever vaccine.

This chain joins TRBV4-1 and TRBJ2-3; TRBD1 or TRBD2 may be the D gene (6 bases each). The CDR3 totals 16 residues. Germline values: CDR1 MGHRA, CDR2 YSYEKL. V shed 3 bases and J shed 0 bases, with 13 bases lying between them. The chain's CDR3 is CASSHLGGVSTDTQYF. The CDR3 DNA sequence: TGCGCCAGCAGCCATTTGGGGGGCGTCAGCACAGATACGCAGTATTTT.

The V call is TRBV7-3, the J call TRBJ1-2; D not resolved. V was trimmed by 5 bases and J by 1 base, leaving 8 bases between them. Germline V CDR1 and CDR2: SGHTA, FQGTGA. The CDR3 loop spans 13 amino acids. CDR3 sequence reads: CASSLDNNYGYTF. The CDR3 DNA reads TGTGCCAGCAGCCTCGACAATAACTATGGCTACACCTTC.

This clonotype showed up just a few times. CDR3 region: CASVQGRNSPLHF. Here the CDR3 DNA reads TGTGCCAGCGTACAGGGTCGGAATTCACCCCTCCACTTT. The chain employs TRBV18 and TRBJ1-6; D is possibly TRBD1 (6 bases). Germline V lookup: CDR1 KGHSH, CDR2 LQKENI. V gave up 8 bases and J gave up 7 bases, with 12 bases separating them. This CDR3 region has 13 residues.

This clonotype was counted at least ten times. This chain uses TRBV5-1 with TRBJ1-1, with no clear D. The germline gives CDR1 SGHRS, CDR2 YFSETQ. The CDR3 sequence is 16 residues long. V was clipped by 2 bases and J by 3 bases, with 17 bases between them. CDR3 sequence: CASSFLGVEGYTEAFF. CDR3 DNA sequence: TGCGCCAGCAGCTTTCTGGGTGTTGAAGGATACACTGAAGCTTTCTTT.

This clonotype was detected only a few times. V gene TRBV21-1 combines with J gene TRBJ1-5. TRBV21-1 is a known pseudogene. The CDR3 extends over 8 amino acids. The CDR3 is CPNQPQHF. CDR3 sequence (DNA): TGTCCGAATCAGCCCCAGCATTTT.

The sample holds a few counts of this clonotype. The V gene is TRBV6-2 or TRBV6-3, the J gene TRBJ2-7; 11 nucleotides agree with TRBD1. Germline loops: CDR1 MNHEY, CDR2 SVGEGT. This CDR3 has 16 amino acids. The V gene end was trimmed by 0 bases and the J gene end by 3 bases; junction bases not matched to a gene: 4. Here the CDR3 reads CASSYSRTGGSYEQYV. The CDR3, as DNA: TGTGCCAGCAGTTACTCGAGGACAGGGGGCAGCTACGAGCAGTACGTC.

CDR3 amino acids: CASSLSRDSGSTGELFF. The CDR3 DNA is TGTGCCAGCAGCCTATCTAGGGACAGTGGGTCGACCGGGGAGCTGTTTTTT. This chain links TRBV7-9 with TRBJ2-2; 7 nucleotides agree with TRBD1. The J segment lost 5 bases and the V segment lost 5 bases, leaving 14 bases of the junction unmatched. Germline V gene lookup returns CDR1 SEHNR and CDR2 FQNEAQ (reference sequence). This CDR3 contains 17 residues.

Ten or more counts support this clonotype. V and J are TRBV4-2 and TRBJ2-2; D is perhaps TRBD1 (5 bases). Trimming stripped 2 bases from V and 8 bases from J, with 18 bases between. The CDR3 consists of 16 residues. Per germline, CDR1 LGHNA and CDR2 YNFKEQ. The CDR3 spells CASSQKGAQGIGELFF. Here the CDR3 DNA reads TGTGCCAGCAGCCAAAAAGGGGCTCAGGGAATTGGGGAGCTGTTTTTT.

The rearrangement joins TRBV5-1 to TRBJ1-1; 8 bases fit TRBD1. V lost 4 bases, J lost 4 bases, and 6 bases stayed unmatched. The CDR3 is 14 residues long. Germline V gene lookup returns CDR1 SGHRS and CDR2 YFSETQ. The CDR3 sequence: CASSGQDRGTEAFF. CDR3 DNA: TGCGCCAGCAGCGGCCAAGACAGGGGCACTGAAGCTTTCTTT. The whole variable domain, filled in from reference TRBV5-1 and TRBJ1-1, reads KAGVTQTPRYLIKTRGQQVTLSCSPISGHRSVSWYQQTPGQGLQFLFEYFSETQRNKGNFPGRFSGRQFSNSRSEMNVSTLELGDSALYLCASSGQDRGTEAFFGQGTRLTVV.

The gene calls are TRBV13 and TRBJ2-1; maybe TRBD2 (5 bases). V was pared by 5 bases and J by 8 bases, with 13 bases between. The CDR3 loop spans 13 amino acids. CDR1 is PRHDT and CDR2 is FYEKMQ in the germline V gene (reference sequence). CDR3 sequence: CASSHSLEDEQFF. The CDR3 DNA follows: TGTGCCAGCAGCCATTCTCTGGAGGATGAGCAGTTCTTC.

This chain joins TRBV29-1 and TRBJ2-5; possible D gene TRBD2, 5 bases. Germline-derived CDR1 and CDR2 are SQVTM and ANQGSEA. The CDR3 is made up of 11 amino acids. The V end lost 4 bases, the J end lost 2 bases, and 5 bases lay between the germline ends. The CDR3 protein is CSVVAQETQYF. CDR3 sequence (DNA): TGCAGCGTTGTAGCGCAAGAGACCCAGTACTTC.

In its sample, this clonotype was seen a few times. The V call is TRBV20-1, the J call TRBJ2-7, with 9 bases identical to TRBD1. V shed 7 bases, J shed 5 bases, and the junction held 9 bases outside the gene matches. Germline assignment: CDR1 DFQATT and CDR2 SNEGSKA (reference sequence). The CDR3 contains 13 residues. The CDR3 coding sequence is TGCAGTGTATCGGGACAGGGAAAGGACGAGCAGTACGTC. This encodes CSVSGQGKDEQYV.

This clonotype occurred a few times. The rearrangement joins TRBV28 to TRBJ2-7; D may be TRBD1 or TRBD2 (5 bases each). With 4 bases removed from V and 0 bases from J, the gap between germline ends came to 10 bases. This CDR3 has 14 amino acids. CDR1 and CDR2 from the germline V gene are MDHEN and SYDVKM. This CDR3 is CASSYGDASYEQYV. CDR3 nucleotides: TGTGCCAGCAGTTATGGGGACGCCTCCTACGAGCAGTACGTC.

This clonotype was detected many times. The chain employs TRBV7-2 and TRBJ1-2; 8 bases line up with TRBD1. The CDR3 extends over 16 amino acids. V lost 1 base and J lost 4; bases outside the gene matches: 8. Per the germline V gene, CDR1 is SGHTA and CDR2 is FQGNSA. The CDR3 DNA sequence: TGTGCCAGCAGCTTAGGCTCGGGACAGGCTATCTATGGCTACACCTTC. The encoded protein is CASSLGSGQAIYGYTF.

The rearrangement uses TRBV6-2 or TRBV6-3 and TRBJ2-3, with 14 nucleotides matching TRBD2. Germline V CDR1 and CDR2: MNHEY, SVGEGT. J was trimmed by 2 bases and V by 6 bases; bases with no gene match: 7. The CDR3 has 17 amino acids. The DNA of the CDR3 is TGTGCCAGCAGCTGGACTAGCGGGGGGCGGTACACAGATACGCAGTATTTT. The encoded protein is CASSWTSGGRYTDTQYF.

The chain has TRBV6-5 and TRBJ2-3; D remains ambiguous. Trimming pared 7 bases from V and 10 bases from J, leaving 15 bases between. The CDR3 contains 12 residues. Per germline, CDR1 MNHEY and CDR2 SVGAGI. The CDR3 DNA is TGTGCCAGCAATTCCGTTCAGAGACCGCAGTATTTT. This gives the protein CASNSVQRPQYF.

J is TRBJ2-6 and V is TRBV29-1; possibly TRBD2 for D (6 bases). The germline V gene encodes CDR1 SQVTM and CDR2 ANQGSEA. Trimming removed 6 bases from V and 2 bases from J, with 8 bases in between. CDR3 length equals 13 residues. The chain's CDR3 is CSVGGTGANVLTF. CDR3 bases: TGCAGCGTCGGGGGTACTGGGGCCAACGTCCTGACTTTC. Full variable domain (missing parts from reference TRBV29-1 and TRBJ2-6): SAVISQKPSRDICQRGTSLTIQCQVDSQVTMMFWYRQQPGQSLTLIATANQGSEATYESGFVIDKFPISRPNLTFSTLTVSNMSPEDSSIYLCSVGGTGANVLTFGAGSRLTVL.

This clonotype has just a few counts. The chain employs TRBV5-5 and TRBJ1-5; possibly TRBD1 for D (5 bases). Germline V CDR1 and CDR2: SGHKS, YYEKEE (reference sequence). Trimming cost V 4 bases and J 10 bases, with 18 bases left between them. The CDR3 is 14 residues long. The CDR3 DNA is TGTGCCAGCAGCGCGGACGGTATGGGGGTCCCCCAGCATTTT. Amino acids: CASSADGMGVPQHF.

V and J are TRBV7-8 and TRBJ1-2; a possible D gene is TRBD1 (5 bases). This CDR3 is 13 amino acids long. CDR1 SGHVS and CDR2 FQNEAQ come from the germline V gene. Trimming stripped 1 base from V and 4 bases from J, with 7 bases between. This CDR3 is CASSLEGLYGYTF. The CDR3 DNA reads as TGTGCCAGCAGCTTAGAGGGACTCTATGGCTACACCTTC.

The chain combines TRBV6-2 or TRBV6-3 with TRBJ2-1; D unclear. Per the germline V gene, CDR1 is MNHEY and CDR2 is SVGEGT. This CDR3 spans 12 amino acids. The germline V and J ends were trimmed by 7 bases and 4 bases, with 8 bases remaining between them. For the CDR3, the DNA is TGTGCCAGCACTGCGTCTTACAATGAGCAGTTCTTC. Residues: CASTASYNEQFF.

This clonotype turned up a few times. The germline gene is not matched at one end of the junction; a read error may be the cause. V gene TRBV6-5 combines with J gene TRBJ2-7, with a tentative D call TRBD2 (6 bases). The CDR3 is made up of 14 amino acids. CDR1 and CDR2 (germline): MNHEY, SVGAGI. CDR3 sequence: CASSSYRDSNEQYF. Here the CDR3 DNA reads TGTGCCAGCAGTTCGTACCGGGACTCCAACGAGCAGTACTTC.

This clonotype turned up a few times. The chain carries TRBV7-2 and TRBJ2-7; D is unresolved. Looked up from germline, CDR1 is SGHTA and CDR2 is FQGNSA. The CDR3 extends over 13 amino acids. The germline V and J ends were trimmed by 2 bases and 3 bases, with 8 bases remaining between them. CDR3 nucleotide sequence: TGTGCCAGCAGCTTAAACACCGGCTACGAGCAGTACTTC. Its translation: CASSLNTGYEQYF.

Ten or more counts support this clonotype. The chain joins TRBV29-1 to TRBJ2-1; the match to TRBD2 covers 9 bases. With 5 bases clipped from V and 4 bases from J, the junction kept 3 bases outside the gene matches. The CDR3 has 13 residues. CDR1 and CDR2 from the germline V gene are SQVTM and ANQGSEA. Here the CDR3 DNA reads TGCAGCGTTTATAGCGGGGGTTACAATGAGCAGTTCTTC. Translation: CSVYSGGYNEQFF.

Only a few counts were recorded for this clonotype. V is TRBV7-9 and J is TRBJ2-1; D is undetermined. CDR3 length equals 11 residues. Trimming left V 3 bases short and J 9 bases short, with 6 bases between. CDR1 is SEHNR and CDR2 is FQNEAQ in the germline V gene (reference sequence). The CDR3 spells CASSLDAEQFF. The CDR3 nucleotides are TGTGCCAGCAGCTTGGACGCTGAGCAGTTCTTC.

The chain employs TRBV5-6 and TRBJ1-5; D uncertain. The length of the CDR3 is 17 residues. V lost 1 base and J lost 0, with 14 bases in between. CDR1 is SGHDT, CDR2 YYEEEE, per germline. The CDR3 reads CASSLFDSHYSNQPQHF. As DNA, the CDR3 is TGTGCCAGCAGCTTGTTTGACTCTCACTATAGCAATCAGCCCCAGCATTTT.

V gene TRBV21-1 combines with J gene TRBJ1-2; the table's D call, TRBD1, was not checked against the DNA. TRBV21-1 is a pseudogene segment. The CDR3 runs to 18 residues. The CDR3 DNA reads as TGTGCCAGCAGCAAAAAGAGGGACAGGGAGGAGAATAAGTATGGCTACACCTTC. Amino acid sequence: CASSKKRDREENKYGYTF.

This clonotype came up many times. The V gene is TRBV7-8, the J gene TRBJ1-5; 10 bases fit TRBD1. The CDR3 consists of 17 residues. Germline V CDR1 and CDR2: SGHVS, FQNEAQ. The V and J ends lost 5 bases and 0 bases, in that order; junction bases with no gene match: 7. As DNA, the CDR3 is TGTGCCAGCAGCCTCGGGACAGGGGCGGTTAGCAATCAGCCCCAGCATTTT. It yields the protein CASSLGTGAVSNQPQHF.

This clonotype came up a few times. The chain employs TRBV2 and TRBJ2-5; D is unclear. The CDR3 has 13 amino acids. Per the germline V gene, CDR1 is SNHLY and CDR2 is FYNNEI. The ends were cut back, 4 bases at V and 1 base at J, with 7 bases in the middle. The CDR3 DNA sequence: TGTGCCAGCAGTGTTTACATCCAAGAGACCCAGTACTTC. Encoded protein: CASSVYIQETQYF.

This clonotype turned up a few times. The V call is TRBV7-2, the J call TRBJ2-7; 7 bases are shared with TRBD2. The germline V gene encodes CDR1 SGHTA and CDR2 FQGNSA. Trimming at V came to 5 bases and at J to 2 bases, leaving 6 bases not matched to a gene. This CDR3 region has 14 residues. As DNA, the CDR3 is TGTGCCAGCAGCACTCCGGGAGGCGCCTACGAGCAGTACTTC. Its protein is CASSTPGGAYEQYF.

This clonotype showed up just a few times. The rearrangement uses TRBV5-6 and TRBJ1-4, with TRBD1 as a possible D gene (5 bases). Germline V gives CDR1 SGHDT, CDR2 YYEEEE. V lost 2 bases and J lost 7, with 9 bases in between. This CDR3 has 13 amino acids. CDR3 bases: TGTGCCAGCAGCTTCGACAGATCTGAAAAACTGTTTTTT. This encodes CASSFDRSEKLFF.

This clonotype was seen more than once but under ten times. The rearrangement uses TRBV3-1 and TRBJ2-3; 8 bases align to TRBD2. The CDR3 has 17 residues. The germline V gene has CDR1 LGHDT and CDR2 YNNKEL (reference sequence). Trimming cost V 0 bases and J 2 bases; bases outside gene matches: 7. CDR3 DNA: TGTGCCAGCAGCCAAGATCACGGGGGGGGGCTCACAGATACGCAGTATTTT. It specifies CASSQDHGGGLTDTQYF.

V and J are TRBV5-6 and TRBJ1-3; the D is unclear. V shed 0 bases and J shed 0 bases, with 10 bases lying between them. CDR1 is SGHDT and CDR2 is YYEEEE in the germline V gene. There are 16 residues in the CDR3. The CDR3 DNA sequence: TGTGCCAGCAGCTTGGGGGCAGACTACTCTGGAAACACCATATATTTT. Residues: CASSLGADYSGNTIYF.